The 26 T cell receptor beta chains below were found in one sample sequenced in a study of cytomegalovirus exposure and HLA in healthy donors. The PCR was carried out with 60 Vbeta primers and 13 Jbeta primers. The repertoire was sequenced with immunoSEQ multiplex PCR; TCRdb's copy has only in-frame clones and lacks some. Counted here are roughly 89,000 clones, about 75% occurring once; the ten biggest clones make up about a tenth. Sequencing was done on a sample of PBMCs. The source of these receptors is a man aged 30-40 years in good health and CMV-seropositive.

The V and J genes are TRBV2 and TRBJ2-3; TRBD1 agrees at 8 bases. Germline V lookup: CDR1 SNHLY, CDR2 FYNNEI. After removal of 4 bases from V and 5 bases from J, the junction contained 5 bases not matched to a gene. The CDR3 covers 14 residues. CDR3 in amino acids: CASSAGGAVDTQYF. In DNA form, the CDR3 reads TGTGCCAGCAGTGCAGGGGGCGCGGTAGATACGCAGTATTTT.

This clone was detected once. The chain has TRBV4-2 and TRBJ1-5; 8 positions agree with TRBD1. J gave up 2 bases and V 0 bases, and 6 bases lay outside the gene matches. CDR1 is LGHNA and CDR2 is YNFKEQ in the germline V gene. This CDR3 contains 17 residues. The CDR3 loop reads CASSQERTGMGNQPQHF. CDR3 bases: TGTGCCAGCAGCCAAGAGAGGACAGGGATGGGCAATCAGCCCCAGCATTTT.

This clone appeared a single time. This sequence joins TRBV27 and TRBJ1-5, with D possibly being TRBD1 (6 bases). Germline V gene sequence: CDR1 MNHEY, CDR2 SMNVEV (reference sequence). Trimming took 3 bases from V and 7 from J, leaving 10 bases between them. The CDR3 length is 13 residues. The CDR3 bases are TGTGCCAGCAGTTTGTACAGGGACCAGCCCCAGCATTTT. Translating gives CASSLYRDQPQHF.

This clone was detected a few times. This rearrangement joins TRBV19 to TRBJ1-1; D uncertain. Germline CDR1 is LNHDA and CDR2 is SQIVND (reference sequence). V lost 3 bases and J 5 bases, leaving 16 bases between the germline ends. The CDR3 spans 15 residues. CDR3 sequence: CASSMGWAGFTEAFF. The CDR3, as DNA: TGTGCCAGTAGTATGGGCTGGGCGGGTTTTACTGAAGCTTTCTTT. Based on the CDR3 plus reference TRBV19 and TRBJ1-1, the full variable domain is DGGITQSPKYLFRKEGQNVTLSCEQNLNHDAMYWYRQDPGQGLRLIYYSQIVNDFQKGDIAEGYSVSREKKESFPLTVTSAQKNPTAFYLCASSMGWAGFTEAFFGQGTRLTVV.

The DNA of the CDR3 is TGCGCCAGCAGCCACCTCGCCGGCACTGAAGCTTTCTTT. Translating it yields CASSHLAGTEAFF. The chain has TRBV4-3 and TRBJ1-1; D is unresolved. The CDR3 spans 13 residues. The germline V gene has CDR1 LGHNA and CDR2 YSLEER. V lost 3 bases and J 4 bases, leaving 9 bases between the germline ends.

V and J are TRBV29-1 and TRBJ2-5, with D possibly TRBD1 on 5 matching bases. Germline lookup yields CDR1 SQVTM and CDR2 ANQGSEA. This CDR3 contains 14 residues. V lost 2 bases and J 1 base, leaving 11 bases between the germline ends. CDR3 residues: CSVEMADSQETQYF. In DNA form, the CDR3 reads TGCAGCGTTGAAATGGCTGACAGCCAAGAGACCCAGTACTTC.

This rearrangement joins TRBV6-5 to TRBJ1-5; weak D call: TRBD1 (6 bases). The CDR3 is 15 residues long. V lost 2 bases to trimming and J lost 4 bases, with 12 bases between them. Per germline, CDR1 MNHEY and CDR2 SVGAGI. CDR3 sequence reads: CASSYVEQGNQPQHF. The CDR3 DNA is TGTGCCAGCAGTTACGTTGAGCAGGGGAATCAGCCCCAGCATTTT.

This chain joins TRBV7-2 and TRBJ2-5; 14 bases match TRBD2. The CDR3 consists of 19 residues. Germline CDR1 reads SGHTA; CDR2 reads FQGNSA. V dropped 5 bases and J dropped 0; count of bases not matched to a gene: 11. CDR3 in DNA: TGTGCCAGCAGCCCCGAGACTAGCGGGGGGGTTCCGTACCAAGAGACCCAGTACTTC. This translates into CASSPETSGGVPYQETQYF.

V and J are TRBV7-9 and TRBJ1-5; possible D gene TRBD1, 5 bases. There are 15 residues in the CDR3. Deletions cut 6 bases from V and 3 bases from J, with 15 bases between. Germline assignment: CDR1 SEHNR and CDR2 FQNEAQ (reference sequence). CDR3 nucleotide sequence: TGTGCCAGCAGTCCAGGGACTAGCGTCAATCAGCCCCAGCATTTT. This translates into CASSPGTSVNQPQHF.

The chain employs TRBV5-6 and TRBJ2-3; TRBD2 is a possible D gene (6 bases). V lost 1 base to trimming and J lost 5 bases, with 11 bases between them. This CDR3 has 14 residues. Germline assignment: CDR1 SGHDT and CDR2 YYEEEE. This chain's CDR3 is CASSLWGGGDTQYF. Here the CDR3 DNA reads TGTGCCAGCAGCTTGTGGGGAGGTGGAGATACGCAGTATTTT.

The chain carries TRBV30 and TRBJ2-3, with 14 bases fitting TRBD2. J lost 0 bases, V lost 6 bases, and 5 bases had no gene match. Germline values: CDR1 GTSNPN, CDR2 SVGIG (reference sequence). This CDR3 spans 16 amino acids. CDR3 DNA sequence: TGTGCCTGCGGGACTAGCGGGGGATTAAGCACAGATACGCAGTATTTT. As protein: CACGTSGGLSTDTQYF.

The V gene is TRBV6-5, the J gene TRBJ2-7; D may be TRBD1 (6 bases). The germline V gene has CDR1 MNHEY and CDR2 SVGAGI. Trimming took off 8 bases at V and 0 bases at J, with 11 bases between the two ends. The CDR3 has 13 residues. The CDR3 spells CASLDRTSYEQYF. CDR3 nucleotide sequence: TGTGCCAGCTTGGACAGAACCTCCTACGAGCAGTACTTC.

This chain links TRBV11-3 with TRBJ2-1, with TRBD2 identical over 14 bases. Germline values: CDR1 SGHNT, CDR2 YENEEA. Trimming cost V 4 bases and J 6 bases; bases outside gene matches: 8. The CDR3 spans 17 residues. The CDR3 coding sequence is TGTGCCAGCAGCTCCGGACTAGCGGGGGGTATTGTCAATGAGCAGTTCTTC. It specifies CASSSGLAGGIVNEQFF.

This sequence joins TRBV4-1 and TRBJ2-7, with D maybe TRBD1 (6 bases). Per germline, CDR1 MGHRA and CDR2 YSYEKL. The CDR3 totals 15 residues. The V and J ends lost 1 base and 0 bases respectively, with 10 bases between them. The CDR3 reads CASSQATGSSYEQYF. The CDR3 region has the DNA TGCGCCAGCAGCCAAGCTACAGGGAGCTCCTACGAGCAGTACTTC.

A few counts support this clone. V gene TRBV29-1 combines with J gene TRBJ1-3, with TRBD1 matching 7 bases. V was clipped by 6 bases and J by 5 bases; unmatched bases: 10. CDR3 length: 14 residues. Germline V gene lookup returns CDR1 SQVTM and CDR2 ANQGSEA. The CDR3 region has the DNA TGCAGCGTAGAAATAAGGGGACAGAGAAACACCATATATTTT. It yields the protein CSVEIRGQRNTIYF.

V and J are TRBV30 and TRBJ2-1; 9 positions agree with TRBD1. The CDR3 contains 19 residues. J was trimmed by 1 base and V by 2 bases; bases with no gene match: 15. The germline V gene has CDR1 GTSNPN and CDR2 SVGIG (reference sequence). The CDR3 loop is CAWSKRDRESLRSYNEQFF. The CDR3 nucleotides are TGTGCCTGGAGTAAGCGGGACAGGGAAAGCTTAAGGTCCTACAATGAGCAGTTCTTC.

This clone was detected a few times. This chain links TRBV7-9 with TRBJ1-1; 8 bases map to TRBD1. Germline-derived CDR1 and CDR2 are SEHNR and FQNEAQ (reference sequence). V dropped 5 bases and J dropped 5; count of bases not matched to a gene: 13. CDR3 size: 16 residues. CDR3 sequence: CASSETGTGRETEAFF. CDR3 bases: TGTGCCAGCAGCGAAACCGGGACAGGAAGGGAGACTGAAGCTTTCTTT.

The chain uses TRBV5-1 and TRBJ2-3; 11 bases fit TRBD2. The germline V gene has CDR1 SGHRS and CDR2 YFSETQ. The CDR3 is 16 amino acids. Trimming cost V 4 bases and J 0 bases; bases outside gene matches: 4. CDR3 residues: CASSVGTSGSTDTQYF. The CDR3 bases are TGCGCCAGCAGCGTAGGGACTAGCGGAAGCACAGATACGCAGTATTTT.

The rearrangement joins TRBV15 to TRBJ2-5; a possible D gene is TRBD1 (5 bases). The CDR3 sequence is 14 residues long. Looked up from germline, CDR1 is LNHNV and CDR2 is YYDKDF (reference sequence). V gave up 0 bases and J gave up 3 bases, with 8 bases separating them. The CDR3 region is CATSRDQGKETQYF. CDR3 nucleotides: TGTGCCACCAGCAGAGATCAGGGAAAAGAGACCCAGTACTTC.

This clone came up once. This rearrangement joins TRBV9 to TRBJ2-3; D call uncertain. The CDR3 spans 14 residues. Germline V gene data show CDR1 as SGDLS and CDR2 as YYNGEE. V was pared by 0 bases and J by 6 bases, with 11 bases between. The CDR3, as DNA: TGTGCCAGCAGCGTAGTTCCAGGAATTGATACGCAGTATTTT. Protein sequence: CASSVVPGIDTQYF.

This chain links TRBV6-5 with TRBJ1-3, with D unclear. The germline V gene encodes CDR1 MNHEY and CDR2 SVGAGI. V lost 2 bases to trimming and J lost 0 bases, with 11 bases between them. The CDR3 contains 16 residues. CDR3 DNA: TGTGCCAGCAGTTACCGGTCTTGGAGCTCTGGAAACACCATATATTTT. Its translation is CASSYRSWSSGNTIYF.

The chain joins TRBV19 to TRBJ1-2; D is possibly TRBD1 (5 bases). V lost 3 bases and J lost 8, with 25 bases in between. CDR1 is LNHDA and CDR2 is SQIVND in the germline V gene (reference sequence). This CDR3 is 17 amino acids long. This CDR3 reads CASSMRTGDGRPIGYTF. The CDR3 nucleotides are TGTGCCAGTAGTATGCGCACGGGGGACGGCAGGCCAATAGGCTACACCTTC.

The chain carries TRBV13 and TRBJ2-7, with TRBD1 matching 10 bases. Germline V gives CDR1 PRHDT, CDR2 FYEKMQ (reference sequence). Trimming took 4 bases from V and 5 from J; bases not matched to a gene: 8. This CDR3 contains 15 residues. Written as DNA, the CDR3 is TGTGCCAGCAGCTCCACCCCGACAGGGGGCCACGAGCAGTACTTC. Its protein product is CASSSTPTGGHEQYF. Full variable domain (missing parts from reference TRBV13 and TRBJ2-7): AAGVIQSPRHLIKEKRETATLKCYPIPRHDTVYWYQQGPGQDPQFLISFYEKMQSDKGSIPDRFSAQQFSDYHSELNMSSLELGDSALYFCASSSTPTGGHEQYFGPGTRLTVT.

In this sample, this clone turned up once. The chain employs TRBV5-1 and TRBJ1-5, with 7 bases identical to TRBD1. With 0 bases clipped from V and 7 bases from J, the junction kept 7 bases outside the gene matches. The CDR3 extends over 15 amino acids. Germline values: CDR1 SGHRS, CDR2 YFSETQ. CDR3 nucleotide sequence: TGCGCCAGCAGCTTGGAGGCAGGGGGAGCCCAGCCCCAGCATTTT. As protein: CASSLEAGGAQPQHF. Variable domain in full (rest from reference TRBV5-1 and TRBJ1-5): KAGVTQTPRYLIKTRGQQVTLSCSPISGHRSVSWYQQTPGQGLQFLFEYFSETQRNKGNFPGRFSGRQFSNSRSEMNVSTLELGDSALYLCASSLEAGGAQPQHFGDGTRLSIL.

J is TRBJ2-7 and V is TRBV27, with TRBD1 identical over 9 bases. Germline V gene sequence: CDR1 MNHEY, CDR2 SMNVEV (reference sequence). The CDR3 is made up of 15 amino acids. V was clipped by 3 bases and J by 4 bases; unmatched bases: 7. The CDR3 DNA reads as TGTGCCAGCAGTTTTTCCGGGACAGGGTTTTACGAGCAGTACTTC. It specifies CASSFSGTGFYEQYF.

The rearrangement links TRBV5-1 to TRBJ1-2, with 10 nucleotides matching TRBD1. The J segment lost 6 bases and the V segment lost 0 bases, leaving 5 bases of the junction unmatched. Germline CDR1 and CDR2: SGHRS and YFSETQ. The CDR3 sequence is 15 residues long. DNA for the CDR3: TGCGCCAGCAGCTTGGATGGGACAGGGGAGGATGGCTACACCTTC. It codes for CASSLDGTGEDGYTF.